This T cell receptor (beta chain) was observed in a study of identical twins. Each CDR3 protein is one row after TCRdb ran MiXCR on the 5' RACE reads. The sample gives roughly 750,000 distinct CDR3 sequences, 20% to 25% of which show up once; around 4.5% is in the top ten. Germline CDR1 and CDR2: SGHRS and YFSETQ. The CDR3 length is 14 residues. The junction had 10 bases not matched to a gene; V was cut back by 4 bases and J by 9 bases. Separately, the same data were catalogued under a study of T cells expressing NK-cell markers.

This sequence joins TRBV5-1 and TRBJ2-5; 9 bases map to TRBD1. The TCR was taken from a young woman in good health. The sequenced sample consisted of PBMCs. The CDR3 coding sequence is TGCGCCAGCAGCAGTCCAACAGGGGGCGGGGCCCAGTACTTC. Translated: CASSSPTGGGAQYF.